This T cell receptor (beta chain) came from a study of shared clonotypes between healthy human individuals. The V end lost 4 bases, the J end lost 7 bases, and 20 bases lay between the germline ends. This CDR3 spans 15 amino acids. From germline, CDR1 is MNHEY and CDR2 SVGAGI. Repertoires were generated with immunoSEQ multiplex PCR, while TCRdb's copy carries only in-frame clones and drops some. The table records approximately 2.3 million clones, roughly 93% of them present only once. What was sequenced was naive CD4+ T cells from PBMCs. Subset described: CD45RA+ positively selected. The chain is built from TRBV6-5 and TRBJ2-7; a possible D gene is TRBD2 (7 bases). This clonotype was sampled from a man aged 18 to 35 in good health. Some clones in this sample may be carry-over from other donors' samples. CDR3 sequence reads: CASSLGGGQLNEQYF. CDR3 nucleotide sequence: TGTGCCAGCAGTTTAGGGGGGGGGCAGTTAAATGAGCAGTACTTC.